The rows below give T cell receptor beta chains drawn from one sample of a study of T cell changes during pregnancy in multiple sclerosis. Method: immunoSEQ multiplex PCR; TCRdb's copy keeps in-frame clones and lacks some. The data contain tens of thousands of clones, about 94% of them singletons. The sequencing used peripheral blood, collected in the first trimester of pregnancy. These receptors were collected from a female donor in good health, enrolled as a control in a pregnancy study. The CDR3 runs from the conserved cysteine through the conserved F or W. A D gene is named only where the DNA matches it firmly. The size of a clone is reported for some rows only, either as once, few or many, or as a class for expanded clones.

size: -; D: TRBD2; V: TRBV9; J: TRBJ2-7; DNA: TGTGCCAGCGACCCGGGGACTAGCGGGAGCCAGCAGTACTTC; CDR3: CASDPGTSGSQQYF
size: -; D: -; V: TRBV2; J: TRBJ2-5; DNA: TGTGCCAGCAGCGCACAGGTTGGCCAAGAGACCCAGTACTTC; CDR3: CASSAQVGQETQYF
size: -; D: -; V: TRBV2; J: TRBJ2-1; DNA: TGTGCCAGCAGCACCGACAGAGGCGGCAATGAGCAGTTCTTC; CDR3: CASSTDRGGNEQFF
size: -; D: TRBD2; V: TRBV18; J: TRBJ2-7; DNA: TGTGCCAGCTCACCACCGTCTAGCGGGACGTACGAGCAGTACTTC; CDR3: CASSPPSSGTYEQYF
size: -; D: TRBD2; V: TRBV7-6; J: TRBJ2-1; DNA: TGTGCCAGCAGCTTAGTGGCGGGAGGGGGGACCGCTGAGCAGTTCTTC; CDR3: CASSLVAGGGTAEQFF
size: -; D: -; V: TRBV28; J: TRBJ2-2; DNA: TGTGCCAGCAGTTTGGACGACGGAGGGAAAAACACCGGGGAGCTGTTTTTT; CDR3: CASSLDDGGKNTGELFF
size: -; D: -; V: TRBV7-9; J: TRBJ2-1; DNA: TGTGCCAGCAGCCCCCCACCGCGGGTAGCGGTTTACAATGAGCAGTTCTTC; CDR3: CASSPPPRVAVYNEQFF
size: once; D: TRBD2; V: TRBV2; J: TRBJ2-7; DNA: TGTGCCAGCACAACGGGAGGGGGGGACGAGCAGTACTTC; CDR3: CASTTGGGDEQYF
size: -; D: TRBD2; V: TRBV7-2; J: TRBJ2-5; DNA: TGTGCCAGCAGCTCACCTTTAGCGGGAGAGGAGACCCAGTACTTC; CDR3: CASSSPLAGEETQYF
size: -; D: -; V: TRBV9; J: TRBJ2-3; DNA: TGTGCCAGCAGCGTAGGCTCCGGAGGGTGGGGACCAGATACGCAGTATTTT; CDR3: CASSVGSGGWGPDTQYF
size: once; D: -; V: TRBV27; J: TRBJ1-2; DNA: TGTGCCAGTCTAGGGGACTATGGCTACACCTTC; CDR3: CASLGDYGYTF
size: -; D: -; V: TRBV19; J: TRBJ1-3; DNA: TGTGCCAGTAGTATAGGGAGCTCTGGAAACACCATATATTTT; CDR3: CASSIGSSGNTIYF
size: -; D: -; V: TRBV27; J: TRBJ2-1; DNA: TGTGCCAGCACCTGGACAGCCTCCTACAATGAGCAGTTCTTC; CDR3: CASTWTASYNEQFF
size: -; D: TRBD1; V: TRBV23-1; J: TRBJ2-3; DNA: TGCGCCAGCAGCACTCGGGGGGTGGGACAGGGGTATACAGATACGCAGTATTTT; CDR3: CASSTRGVGQGYTDTQYF
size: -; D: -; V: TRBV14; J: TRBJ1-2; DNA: TGTGCCAGCAGCCAAGGCTCGGAGGGCTACACCTTC; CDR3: CASSQGSEGYTF
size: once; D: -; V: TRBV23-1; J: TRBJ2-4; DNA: TGCGCCAGCAGTCACCTCAGGGGGAGGAACATTCAGTACTTC; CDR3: CASSHLRGRNIQYF
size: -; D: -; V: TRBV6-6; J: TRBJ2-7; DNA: TGTGCCAGCAGTTACTCGATAGCCGCCGAGCGGTCCGAGCAGTACTTC; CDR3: CASSYSIAAERSEQYF
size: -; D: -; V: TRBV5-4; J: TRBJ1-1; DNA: TGTGCCAGCAGCTTTGGCAGGGGCGCTTTCTTT; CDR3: CASSFGRGAFF
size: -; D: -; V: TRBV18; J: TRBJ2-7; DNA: TGTGCCAGCTCACCACCGGCGGGACCGAGAGAGCAGTACTTC; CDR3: CASSPPAGPREQYF
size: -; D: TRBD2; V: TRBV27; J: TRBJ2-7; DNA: TGTGCCAGCAGTTTATCGAGCGGGACCGCGCCGGGAGAGCAGTACTTC; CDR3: CASSLSSGTAPGEQYF
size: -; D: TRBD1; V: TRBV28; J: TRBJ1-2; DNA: TGTGCCAGCAGTTTTCCAGCACAGGGGGCTGAGGGCTACACCTTC; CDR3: CASSFPAQGAEGYTF
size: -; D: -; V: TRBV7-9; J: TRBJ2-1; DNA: TGTGCCAGCAGCTTAGAGTGGAGCGGGCAGAACTTCGGCAACAATGAGCAGTTCTTC; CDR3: CASSLEWSGQNFGNNEQFF
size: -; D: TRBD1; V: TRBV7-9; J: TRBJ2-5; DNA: TGTGCCAGCAGCCCCTCGACAGGGAAAGAGACCCAGTACTTC; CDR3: CASSPSTGKETQYF
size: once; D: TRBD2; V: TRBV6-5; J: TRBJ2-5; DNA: TGTGCCAGCTTCCCGGCCGGGAGGGCGGGGGAGACCCAGTACTTC; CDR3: CASFPAGRAGETQYF
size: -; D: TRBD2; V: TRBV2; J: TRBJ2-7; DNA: TGTGCCAGCAGAGGACTAGCGGGAGGGCAAGAGCAGTACTTC; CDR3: CASRGLAGGQEQYF
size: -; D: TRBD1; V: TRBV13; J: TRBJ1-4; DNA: TGTGCCAGCAGCTTAGGAGGCGGTAAAGGGGGCGGAGACCCAACTAATGAAAAACTGTTTTTT; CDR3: CASSLGGGKGGGDPTNEKLFF
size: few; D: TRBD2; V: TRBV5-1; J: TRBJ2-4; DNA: TGCGCCAGCAGCTTGGGACTGCGGGAGAACAAAAACATTCAGTACTTC; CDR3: CASSLGLRENKNIQYF
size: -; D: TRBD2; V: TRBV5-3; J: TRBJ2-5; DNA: TGTGCCAGAACCTCAGCGGGACTAGCGCCCCTCTTATACCAAGAGACCCAGTACTTC; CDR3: CARTSAGLAPLLYQETQYF
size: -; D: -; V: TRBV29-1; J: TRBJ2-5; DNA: TGCAGCGCATTAGACTCGGCCCAGTACTTC; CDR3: CSALDSAQYF